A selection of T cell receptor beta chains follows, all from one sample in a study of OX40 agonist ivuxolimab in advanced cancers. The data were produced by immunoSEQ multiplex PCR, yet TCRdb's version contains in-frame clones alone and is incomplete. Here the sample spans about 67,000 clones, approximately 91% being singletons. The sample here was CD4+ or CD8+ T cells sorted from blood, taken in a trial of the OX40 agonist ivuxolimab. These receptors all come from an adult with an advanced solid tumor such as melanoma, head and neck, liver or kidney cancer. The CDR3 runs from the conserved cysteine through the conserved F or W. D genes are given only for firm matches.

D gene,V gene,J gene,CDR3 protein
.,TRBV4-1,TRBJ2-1,CASSQGFRENEQFF
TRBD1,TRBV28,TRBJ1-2,CASSRSRGGYTF
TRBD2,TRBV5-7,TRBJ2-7,CASSSVAGGPYEQYF
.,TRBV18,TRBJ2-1,CASSPDLNNEQFF
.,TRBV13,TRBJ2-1,CASSPYGANNEQFF
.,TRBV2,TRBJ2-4,CASSERGLAKNIQYF
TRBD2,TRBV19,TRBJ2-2,CASSNPGLAGYTGELFF
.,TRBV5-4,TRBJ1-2,CASSPDTVGGYTF
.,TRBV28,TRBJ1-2,CAVKGRAGQRSHGYTF
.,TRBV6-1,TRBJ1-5,CASSVGLSNQPQHF
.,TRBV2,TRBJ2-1,CASNGDSHEQFF
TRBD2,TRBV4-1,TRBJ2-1,CASSPSRTSSYNEQFF
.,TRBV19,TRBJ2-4,CASSTPRGIAKNIQYF
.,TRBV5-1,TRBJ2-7,CASSSTGISYEQYF
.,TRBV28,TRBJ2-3,CASSSSGGRTDTQYF
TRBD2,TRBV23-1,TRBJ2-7,CASSHPFLLAGGPYEQYF
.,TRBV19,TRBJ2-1,CASSLRGTAGSSLYNEQFF
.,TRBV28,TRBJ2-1,CASSFGAYNEQFF
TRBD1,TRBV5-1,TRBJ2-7,CASSFKGTVPYEQYF
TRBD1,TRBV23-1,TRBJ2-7,CPRGQQGLNDEQYF
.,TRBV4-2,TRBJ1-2,CASSAQEGRVGGYTF
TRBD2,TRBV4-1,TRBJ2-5,CASSRVAGETQYF
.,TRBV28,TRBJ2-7,CASSPPGSSYEQYF
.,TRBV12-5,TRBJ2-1,CASGLPRGTYNEQFF